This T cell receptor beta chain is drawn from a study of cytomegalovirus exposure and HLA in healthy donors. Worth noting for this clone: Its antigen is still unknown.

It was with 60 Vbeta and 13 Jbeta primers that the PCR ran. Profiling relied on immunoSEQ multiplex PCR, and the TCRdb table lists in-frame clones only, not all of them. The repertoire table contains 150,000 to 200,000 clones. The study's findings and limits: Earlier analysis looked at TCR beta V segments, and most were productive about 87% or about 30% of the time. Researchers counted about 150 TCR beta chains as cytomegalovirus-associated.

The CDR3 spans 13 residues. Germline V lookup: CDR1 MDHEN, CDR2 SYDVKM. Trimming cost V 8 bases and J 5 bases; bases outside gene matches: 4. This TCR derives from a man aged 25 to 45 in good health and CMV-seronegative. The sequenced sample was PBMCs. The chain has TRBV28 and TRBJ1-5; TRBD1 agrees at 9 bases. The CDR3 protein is CASLGQGDQPQHF. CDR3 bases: TGTGCCAGCCTGGGACAGGGTGATCAGCCCCAGCATTTT.